The 19 T cell receptor beta chains listed next were all sequenced from one sample in a study of T cell repertoires in cytomegalovirus infection. TCRdb reprocessed the reads via MiXCR and lists one record per CDR3 protein. The table lists around 300,000 distinct CDR3 sequences, more than 8% of them singletons. The material sequenced was PBMCs. The receptors were gathered from a human donor in good health (CMV status not recorded). Some clones in this sample may be carry-over from other donors' samples.

This clonotype has just a few counts. This chain links TRBV27 with TRBJ1-1, with 8 positions matching TRBD1. This CDR3 region has 17 residues. With V trimmed by 8 bases and J by 0 bases, 14 bases remained unmatched. The V gene's germline CDR1 is MNHEY and CDR2 SMNVEV (reference sequence). Here the CDR3 reads CASAGGPQGALNTEAFF. The DNA of the CDR3 is TGTGCCAGCGCCGGTGGACCCCAGGGGGCCTTGAACACTGAAGCTTTCTTT.

This clonotype appeared once. The CDR3 region is CASSLVLGQYGYTF. DNA of the CDR3: TGCGCCAGCAGCTTGGTTCTAGGACAATATGGCTACACCTTC. V usage is TRBV5-1 and J usage is TRBJ1-2; D perhaps matches TRBD1 (5 bases). The CDR3 consists of 14 residues. CDR1 and CDR2 (germline): SGHRS, YFSETQ. V gave up 0 bases and J gave up 5 bases, with 11 bases separating them. Complete variable domain (other parts from reference TRBV5-1 and TRBJ1-2): KAGVTQTPRYLIKTRGQQVTLSCSPISGHRSVSWYQQTPGQGLQFLFEYFSETQRNKGNFPGRFSGRQFSNSRSEMNVSTLELGDSALYLCASSLVLGQYGYTFGSGTRLTVV.

This clonotype was found a few times. The J gene is TRBJ2-1, the V gene TRBV28; TRBD1 or TRBD2 may be the D gene (6 bases each). Germline V gives CDR1 MDHEN, CDR2 SYDVKM. The CDR3 runs to 14 residues. Trimming left V 5 bases short and J 5 bases short, with 13 bases between. The DNA of the CDR3 is TGTGCCAGCAGTCCACGGGGGCGACACAATGAGCAGTTCTTC. Residues: CASSPRGRHNEQFF.

The sample holds a few counts of this clonotype. The rearrangement links TRBV12-3 or TRBV12-4 to TRBJ2-2; D not certain. V lost 3 bases and J 7 bases, leaving 6 bases between the germline ends. The CDR3 has 12 amino acids. CDR3 DNA sequence: TGTGCCAGCAGTTTGGGGTTCGGGGAGCTGTTTTTT. Translation gives CASSLGFGELFF.

The chain uses TRBV18 and TRBJ1-1; a possible D gene is TRBD1 (6 bases). Between the trimmed V and J ends, which lost 4 bases and 1 base, there was a span of 13 bases. The CDR3 contains 15 residues. Germline loops: CDR1 KGHSH, CDR2 LQKENI. CDR3 bases: TGTGCCAGCTCACAACTGGACAGCCCGAACACTGAAGCTTTCTTT. This codes for CASSQLDSPNTEAFF.

This clonotype was counted between two and nine times. The chain recombines TRBV20-1 with TRBJ2-3, with D unresolved. This CDR3 has 15 residues. V dropped 0 bases and J dropped 2 bases, with 12 bases sitting between them. Germline V gene sequence: CDR1 DFQATT, CDR2 SNEGSKA (reference sequence). CDR3 coding DNA: TGCAGTGCTAGAGATACGGCTAGATTCACAGATACGCAGTATTTT. Protein: CSARDTARFTDTQYF.

The genes are TRBV2 and TRBJ2-3; tentatively, D is TRBD2 (6 bases). Germline CDR1 SNHLY, CDR2 FYNNEI. V lost 6 bases, J lost 1 base, and 17 bases lay in between. The CDR3 consists of 16 residues. The CDR3 DNA sequence: TGTGCCAGCAGACCTTGGACGGGCGGGGGCACAGATACGCAGTATTTT. Translation: CASRPWTGGGTDTQYF.

The rearrangement joins TRBV14 to TRBJ2-2, with D tentatively TRBD1 or TRBD2 (6 bases each). CDR1 and CDR2 (germline): SGHDN, FVKESK. V lost 2 bases to trimming and J lost 5 bases, with 12 bases between them. The CDR3 runs 15 residues. The CDR3 here is CASSQWGAETGELFF. CDR3 in DNA: TGTGCCAGCAGCCAATGGGGGGCAGAGACCGGGGAGCTGTTTTTT.

There are many counts of this clonotype. This sequence joins TRBV27 and TRBJ1-5; no definite D call. The CDR3 length is 14 residues. Germline V gives CDR1 MNHEY, CDR2 SMNVEV (reference sequence). V gave up 8 bases and J gave up 6 bases, with 17 bases separating them. The CDR3 loop reads CASGLVSGFQPQHF. CDR3 in DNA: TGTGCCAGCGGTCTAGTTTCGGGATTTCAGCCCCAGCATTTT.

This clonotype was counted at least ten times. V is TRBV7-9 and J is TRBJ1-2, with D maybe TRBD1 (5 bases). Germline V gene lookup returns CDR1 SEHNR and CDR2 FQNEAQ (reference sequence). V gave up 7 bases and J gave up 2 bases, with 14 bases separating them. This CDR3 has 14 amino acids. The CDR3 loop is CASTTGHGNYGYTF. DNA for the CDR3: TGTGCCAGCACCACGGGGCACGGCAACTATGGCTACACCTTC. Complete variable domain (other parts from reference TRBV7-9 and TRBJ1-2): DTGVSQNPRHKITKRGQNVTFRCDPISEHNRLYWYRQTLGQGPEFLTYFQNEAQLEKSRLLSDRFSAERPKGSFSTLEIQRTEQGDSAMYLCASTTGHGNYGYTFGSGTRLTVV.

Worth noting for this clonotype: Given a much more abundant clone one base away, this may be a read error. This chain links TRBV10-3 with TRBJ1-1; possible D gene TRBD1, 5 bases. The CDR3 contains 13 residues. CDR1 ENHRY and CDR2 SYGVKD come from the germline V gene. This CDR3 reads CAIMLGPNTEVFF. CDR3 bases: TGTGCCATCATGTTGGGGCCTAACACTGAAGTTTTCTTT.

A few counts support this clonotype. The CDR3 protein is CASRIGQFYGYTF. CDR3 in DNA: TGTGCCAGCCGCATCGGACAGTTCTATGGCTACACCTTC. V gene TRBV6-2 or TRBV6-3 combines with J gene TRBJ1-2; tentatively, D is TRBD1 (6 bases). CDR3 length equals 13 residues. CDR1 is MNHEY, CDR2 SVGEGT, per germline. Trimming removed 8 bases from V and 4 bases from J, with 14 bases in between.

The V gene is TRBV6-2 or TRBV6-3, the J gene TRBJ2-7; 8 bases fit TRBD2. CDR3 length: 13 amino acids. Trimming took 6 bases from V and 8 from J; bases not matched to a gene: 9. Germline assignment: CDR1 MNHEY and CDR2 SVGEGT. The CDR3: CASREREYDKQYF. The CDR3 DNA reads as TGTGCCAGCAGGGAGCGGGAGTACGACAAGCAGTACTTC.

This clonotype was found a few times. J is TRBJ1-5 and V is TRBV20-1; 9 nucleotides agree with TRBD1. Germline V lookup: CDR1 DFQATT, CDR2 SNEGSKA (reference sequence). The V segment lost 6 bases and the J segment 3 bases; nucleotides outside the gene matches: 9. The CDR3 is made up of 15 amino acids. The CDR3 region is CSAGVGTGNNQPQHF. The CDR3 nucleotides read TGCAGTGCGGGGGTCGGGACAGGGAACAATCAGCCCCAGCATTTT.

This clonotype showed up just a few times. In DNA, the CDR3 is TGTGCCAGCAGCGTCCCCAATCAGCCCCAGCATTTT. Translation gives CASSVPNQPQHF. This chain uses TRBV7-9 with TRBJ1-5; unclear D gene. Germline lookup yields CDR1 SEHNR and CDR2 FQNEAQ (reference sequence). The CDR3 length is 12 residues. V lost 5 bases and J 3 bases, leaving 5 bases between the germline ends.

This clonotype was recorded at least ten times. The chain is built from TRBV7-2 and TRBJ1-1; D unresolved. The CDR3 contains 10 residues. Germline values: CDR1 SGHTA, CDR2 FQGNSA. V was clipped by 5 bases and J by 10 bases, with 8 bases between them. CDR3 amino acids: CASSLNGAFF. The CDR3 DNA reads TGTGCCAGCAGCCTCAATGGAGCTTTCTTT.

In this sample, this clonotype turned up many times. The J gene is TRBJ2-7, the V gene TRBV7-8; 7 bases align to TRBD1. This CDR3 is built from 15 residues. The V gene end was trimmed by 4 bases and the J gene end by 3 bases; junction bases not matched to a gene: 9. CDR1 and CDR2 from the germline V gene are SGHVS and FQNEAQ. For the CDR3, the DNA is TGTGCCAGCAGCTCCCGGGGACAGAAATACTACGAGCAGTACTTC. Residues: CASSSRGQKYYEQYF.

This clonotype has ten or more counts. The V gene is TRBV4-1, the J gene TRBJ2-1, with a weak D call TRBD2 (6 bases). V was pared by 1 base and J by 9 bases, with 7 bases between. This CDR3 comprises 12 residues. Germline loops: CDR1 MGHRA, CDR2 YSYEKL. The CDR3 region is CASSQAGVEQFF. CDR3 DNA sequence: TGCGCCAGCAGCCAAGCGGGAGTTGAGCAGTTCTTC.

V and J are TRBV18 and TRBJ2-5, with unresolved D. CDR3 size: 12 residues. Trimming pared 5 bases from V and 7 bases from J, leaving 11 bases between. Germline values: CDR1 KGHSH, CDR2 LQKENI. The CDR3 is CASSTFLGTQYF. The CDR3, as DNA: TGTGCCAGCTCAACCTTCTTGGGGACCCAGTACTTC.